The 30 T cell receptor beta chains presented below share a single source sample, sequenced in a study of OX40 agonist ivuxolimab in advanced cancers. The repertoire was sequenced with immunoSEQ multiplex PCR; TCRdb's copy has only in-frame clones and lacks some. The sample yields around 150,000 clones, 90% to 95% seen once. Sequences were derived from CD4+ or CD8+ T cells sorted from blood, sampled in a trial of the OX40 agonist ivuxolimab. These receptors were obtained from an adult with an advanced solid tumor such as melanoma, head and neck, liver or kidney cancer.

The chain uses TRBV5-1 and TRBJ1-1; no clear D. V was trimmed by 4 bases and J by 2 bases, leaving 18 bases between them. In germline, CDR1 is SGHRS, CDR2 YFSETQ. The CDR3 covers 16 residues. CDR3 in DNA: TGCGCCAGCAGCCTTAGGGCCAGCACTTTTAACACTGAAGCTTTCTTT. Residues: CASSLRASTFNTEAFF.

With regard to this clone: One junction end disagrees with the germline gene, perhaps due to a read error. The CDR3 sequence is CASSFQGSDTQYF. The CDR3 coding sequence is TGTGCCAGCAGCTTCCAGGGGTCAGACACGCAGTATTTT. V and J are TRBV7-2 and TRBJ2-3; perhaps TRBD1 as D (6 bases). Germline V gene lookup returns CDR1 SGHTA and CDR2 FQGNSA. The CDR3 loop spans 13 amino acids.

Only one count was recorded for this clone. The chain recombines TRBV5-4 with TRBJ2-2, with a tentative D call TRBD1 (7 bases). The CDR3 consists of 15 residues. With 3 bases removed from V and 5 bases from J, the gap between germline ends came to 14 bases. Germline V gives CDR1 SGHNT, CDR2 YYREEE (reference sequence). CDR3 residues: CASSSLTGRTGELFF. The CDR3 nucleotides read TGTGCCAGCAGCTCCTTGACAGGGAGGACCGGGGAGCTGTTTTTT.

This rearrangement joins TRBV10-1 to TRBJ2-1, with TRBD1 matching 8 bases. V shed 1 base and J 4 bases; nucleotides not matched to a gene: 3. Germline V gene lookup returns CDR1 WNHNN and CDR2 SYGVQD (reference sequence). CDR3 length: 15 residues. CDR3 residues: CASSEYRGLYNEQFF. The CDR3 DNA reads TGCGCCAGCAGTGAGTACAGGGGGTTATACAATGAGCAGTTCTTC.

V is TRBV6-5 and J is TRBJ1-2; a weak D match, TRBD1 (6 bases). CDR3 length: 13 amino acids. Germline CDR1 and CDR2: MNHEY and SVGAGI. V dropped 6 bases and J dropped 8 bases, with 16 bases sitting between them. CDR3 coding DNA: TGTGCCAGCAGCCCCCCGGGGGCGCGAGGCTACACCTTC. It codes for CASSPPGARGYTF.

The sample holds a few counts of this clone. This chain links TRBV5-6 with TRBJ1-2, with TRBD1 matching 7 bases. This CDR3 is built from 15 residues. V shed 0 bases, J shed 1 base, and the junction held 3 bases outside the gene matches. Germline CDR1 reads SGHDT; CDR2 reads YYEEEE. This chain's CDR3 is CASSLGAGGNYGYTF. In DNA, the CDR3 is TGTGCCAGCAGCTTGGGGGCAGGGGGTAACTATGGCTACACCTTC. Full variable domain (remainder filled in from reference TRBV5-6 and TRBJ1-2): DAGVTQSPTHLIKTRGQQVTLRCSPKSGHDTVSWYQQALGQGPQFIFQYYEEEERQRGNFPDRFSGHQFPNYSSELNVNALLLGDSALYLCASSLGAGGNYGYTFGSGTRLTVV.

The gene calls are TRBV2 and TRBJ1-4; D remains ambiguous. Trimming stripped 7 bases from V and 8 bases from J, with 14 bases between. The V gene's germline CDR1 is SNHLY and CDR2 FYNNEI. The CDR3 is 13 residues long. CDR3 DNA: TGTGCCAGCATCCCGCCCGTAGGAGAAAAACTGTTTTTT. This encodes CASIPPVGEKLFF.

The chain uses TRBV5-5 and TRBJ1-2, with 7 bases lining up with TRBD1. Germline CDR1 SGHKS, CDR2 YYEKEE (reference sequence). The CDR3 spans 15 residues. V lost 4 bases and J lost 0; bases outside the gene matches: 6. CDR3 sequence: CASSPYRGPNYGYTF. The CDR3 DNA follows: TGTGCCAGCAGCCCTTACAGGGGCCCTAACTATGGCTACACCTTC.

The chain links TRBV5-4 to TRBJ2-6; 9 bases are a match to TRBD1. Germline trimming cut 3 bases from V and 3 bases from J; bases unmatched to any gene: 4. The CDR3 covers 16 residues. Germline V gives CDR1 SGHNT, CDR2 YYREEE (reference sequence). The CDR3 loop is CASSSGQGRGANVLTF. The DNA for the CDR3 is TGTGCCAGCAGCTCTGGACAGGGGCGTGGGGCCAACGTCCTGACTTTC.

V gene TRBV11-2 combines with J gene TRBJ1-5, with no clear D. The V gene's germline CDR1 is SGHAT and CDR2 FQNNGV. This CDR3 contains 13 residues. Trimming took off 5 bases at V and 7 bases at J, with 12 bases between the two ends. CDR3 coding DNA: TGTGCCAGCAGCCTAACAATGGGACAGCCCCAGCATTTT. As protein: CASSLTMGQPQHF.

The chain recombines TRBV19 with TRBJ1-2; a possible D gene is TRBD1 (5 bases). The CDR3 covers 13 residues. Looked up from germline, CDR1 is LNHDA and CDR2 is SQIVND (reference sequence). Between the trimmed V and J ends, which lost 5 bases and 4 bases, there was a span of 11 bases. The CDR3, as DNA: TGTGCCAGTAGTGTCGGGGCACCCTATGGCTACACCTTC. It translates to CASSVGAPYGYTF.

The rearrangement joins TRBV6-5 to TRBJ2-7; D is unresolved. The CDR3 has 15 amino acids. Germline CDR1 reads MNHEY; CDR2 reads SVGAGI. Trimming shortened V by 5 bases and J by 4 bases, and 18 bases separated the two germline ends. CDR3 protein: CASSPVARLGYEQYF. For the CDR3, the DNA is TGTGCCAGCAGTCCGGTCGCGAGGCTGGGGTACGAGCAGTACTTC.

There are a few counts of this clone. V gene TRBV10-1 combines with J gene TRBJ1-5; no reliable D call. CDR3 length: 13 residues. Germline CDR1 WNHNN, CDR2 SYGVQD (reference sequence). The ends were cut back, 2 bases at V and 5 bases at J, with 7 bases in the middle. CDR3 region: CASSERQDQPQHF. The CDR3 DNA follows: TGCGCCAGCAGTGAGAGGCAGGATCAGCCCCAGCATTTT.

V is TRBV28 and J is TRBJ2-7; D is unclear. Germline V gene sequence: CDR1 MDHEN, CDR2 SYDVKM. The CDR3 length is 13 residues. Trimming shortened V by 3 bases and J by 4 bases, and 10 bases separated the two germline ends. The CDR3 DNA sequence: TGTGCCAGCAGTTTGGCCCCCGGTTACGAGCAGTACTTC. The encoded protein is CASSLAPGYEQYF.

The DNA for the CDR3 is TGCGCCAGCAGGCTCGGACAGGCCTCATACGAGCAGTACTTC. It encodes CASRLGQASYEQYF. The chain combines TRBV5-1 with TRBJ2-7, with 7 bases fitting TRBD1. Germline V gene lookup returns CDR1 SGHRS and CDR2 YFSETQ. The CDR3 totals 14 residues. Trimming took 5 bases from V and 4 from J; bases not matched to a gene: 9.

The chain links TRBV11-3 to TRBJ2-1, with no clear D. Germline V gene sequence: CDR1 SGHNT, CDR2 YENEEA. The CDR3 is made up of 13 amino acids. V was cut by 5 bases and J by 9 bases, with 14 bases left in between. The CDR3 DNA sequence: TGTGCCAGCAGCCTCATTCCTAAGGGTGAGCAGTTCTTC. Translated: CASSLIPKGEQFF.

This clone is a singleton in its sample. This chain uses TRBV19 with TRBJ1-2; the match to TRBD1 covers 10 bases. Germline assignment: CDR1 LNHDA and CDR2 SQIVND (reference sequence). The trim removed 7 bases at V and 8 bases at J, leaving 7 bases unmatched. There are 13 residues in the CDR3. The CDR3 DNA sequence: TGTGCCAGTACCATTTGGGGACAGGGGGGCTACACCTTC. This gives the protein CASTIWGQGGYTF.

Worth noting for this clone: Since the CDR3 does not end with the conserved phenylalanine or tryptophan, this likely comes from a read error. The DNA is omitted, as the CDR3 cannot be located on it reliably, and the CDR3 follows TCRdb's listing. The rearrangement links TRBV7-3 to TRBJ2-7; the tabulated D call, TRBD2, remains unverified against the DNA. The CDR3 is 11 amino acids long, termini counted. CDR1 and CDR2 (germline): SGHTA, FQGTGA. CDR3 in amino acids: CASSRDYRPQG.

The V and J genes are TRBV4-2 and TRBJ2-7; 9 bases align to TRBD2. Trimming removed 0 bases from V and 4 bases from J; junction bases left unmatched: 13. There are 18 residues in the CDR3. The germline CDR1 and CDR2 sequences are LGHNA and YNFKEQ. The CDR3 DNA reads TGTGCCAGCAGCCAAGATGGCGGGGCTAGCGGGAAGGGGTACGAGCAGTACTTC. It codes for CASSQDGGASGKGYEQYF.

This chain joins TRBV5-6 and TRBJ2-5; possibly TRBD1 for D (5 bases). Per the germline V gene, CDR1 is SGHDT and CDR2 is YYEEEE. The ends were cut back, 4 bases at V and 2 bases at J, with 9 bases in the middle. This CDR3 has 13 residues. The CDR3 reads CASSPDTQETQYF. DNA for the CDR3: TGTGCCAGCAGCCCGGACACGCAAGAGACCCAGTACTTC. Full variable domain (outside the CDR3, taken from reference TRBV5-6 and TRBJ2-5): DAGVTQSPTHLIKTRGQQVTLRCSPKSGHDTVSWYQQALGQGPQFIFQYYEEEERQRGNFPDRFSGHQFPNYSSELNVNALLLGDSALYLCASSPDTQETQYFGPGTRLLVL.

The chain employs TRBV5-1 and TRBJ2-5; D perhaps matches TRBD2 (5 bases). Per germline, CDR1 SGHRS and CDR2 YFSETQ. The CDR3 totals 15 residues. V lost 0 bases to trimming and J lost 9 bases, with 18 bases between them. The CDR3 DNA reads as TGCGCCAGCAGCTTGGTTACGGGGAACCCTGGGTCCCAGTACTTC. As protein: CASSLVTGNPGSQYF.

The V call is TRBV19, the J call TRBJ2-3; 13 bases are shared with TRBD2. Losses at the gene ends were 4 bases for V and 2 bases for J; bases not matched to a gene: 6. Per the germline V gene, CDR1 is LNHDA and CDR2 is SQIVND (reference sequence). This CDR3 spans 17 amino acids. CDR3 DNA: TGTGCCAGTAGTAGGCGACTAGCGGGGGGCCTCACAGATACGCAGTATTTT. Translation gives CASSRRLAGGLTDTQYF.

The CDR3 sequence is CASSLTYSYNEQFF. DNA of the CDR3: TGCGCCAGCAGCCTAACCTATTCCTACAATGAGCAGTTCTTC. The rearrangement joins TRBV10-1 to TRBJ2-1, with D hard to call. V was pared by 6 bases and J by 1 base, with 10 bases between. Germline V gene lookup returns CDR1 WNHNN and CDR2 SYGVQD (reference sequence). CDR3 length equals 14 residues.

The rearrangement joins TRBV14 to TRBJ2-2, with TRBD1 matching 10 bases. From germline, CDR1 is SGHDN and CDR2 FVKESK. The V and J ends lost 1 base and 5 bases, in that order; junction bases with no gene match: 1. This CDR3 contains 15 residues. The CDR3 region is CASSQGQGATGELFF. The CDR3 DNA reads as TGTGCCAGCAGCCAAGGACAGGGGGCAACCGGGGAGCTGTTTTTT. Full variable domain (outside the CDR3, taken from reference TRBV14 and TRBJ2-2): EAGVTQFPSHSVIEKGQTVTLRCDPISGHDNLYWYRRVMGKEIKFLLHFVKESKQDESGMPNNRFLAERTGGTYSTLKVQPAELEDSGVYFCASSQGQGATGELFFGEGSRLTVL.

This clone was seen a single time. The chain links TRBV27 to TRBJ1-2; TRBD1 is a possible D gene (5 bases). The CDR3 is 14 residues long. Germline V gene sequence: CDR1 MNHEY, CDR2 SMNVEV (reference sequence). Trimming took 7 bases from V and 8 from J, leaving 20 bases between them. The CDR3 sequence: CASMSSGFGGGYTF. The CDR3 nucleotides read TGTGCCAGCATGAGCAGCGGATTTGGGGGGGGCTACACCTTC.

The chain carries TRBV10-3 and TRBJ1-1; unclear D gene. Looked up from germline, CDR1 is ENHRY and CDR2 is SYGVKD. Trimming stripped 5 bases from V and 1 base from J, with 8 bases between. The CDR3 extends over 13 amino acids. The CDR3 sequence: CAISPTGNTEAFF. In nucleotides, the CDR3 is TGTGCCATCAGTCCGACGGGGAACACTGAAGCTTTCTTT.

The V and J genes are TRBV18 and TRBJ1-1; possible D gene TRBD1, 5 bases. With 1 base removed from V and 1 base from J, the gap between germline ends came to 10 bases. Germline V gene lookup returns CDR1 KGHSH and CDR2 LQKENI. This CDR3 spans 15 amino acids. CDR3 residues: CASSPRGRGNTEAFF. CDR3 in DNA: TGTGCCAGCTCACCACGAGGGAGGGGGAACACTGAAGCTTTCTTT.

The sample holds one count of this clone. The chain couples TRBV7-2 to TRBJ2-2; D is possibly TRBD2 (6 bases). The V end was cut by 4 bases, the J end by 0 bases, with 12 bases between. The CDR3 totals 16 residues. Germline assignment: CDR1 SGHTA and CDR2 FQGNSA. The CDR3 DNA follows: TGTGCCAGCAGCTCACGAGGGACTGCGAACACCGGGGAGCTGTTTTTT. It yields the protein CASSSRGTANTGELFF.

The gene calls are TRBV9 and TRBJ2-4, with 11 nucleotides matching TRBD1. The CDR3 covers 18 residues. Trimming removed 4 bases from V and 3 bases from J; junction bases left unmatched: 12. CDR1 is SGDLS and CDR2 is YYNGEE in the germline V gene. DNA of the CDR3: TGTGCCAGCAGCCCGCGGGACAGGGGGAGAAGCGGCAAAAACATTCAGTACTTC. Translation: CASSPRDRGRSGKNIQYF.

Regarding this clone: The sample holds other DNA sequences that translate to the same CDR3. The rearrangement uses TRBV5-1 and TRBJ2-7; D gene ambiguous. The CDR3 runs 12 residues. The V end lost 3 bases, the J end lost 0 bases, and 4 bases lay between the germline ends. The germline V gene has CDR1 SGHRS and CDR2 YFSETQ. CDR3 loop: CASSSTSYEQYF. The CDR3, as DNA: TGCGCCAGCAGCTCGACCTCCTACGAGCAGTACTTC.